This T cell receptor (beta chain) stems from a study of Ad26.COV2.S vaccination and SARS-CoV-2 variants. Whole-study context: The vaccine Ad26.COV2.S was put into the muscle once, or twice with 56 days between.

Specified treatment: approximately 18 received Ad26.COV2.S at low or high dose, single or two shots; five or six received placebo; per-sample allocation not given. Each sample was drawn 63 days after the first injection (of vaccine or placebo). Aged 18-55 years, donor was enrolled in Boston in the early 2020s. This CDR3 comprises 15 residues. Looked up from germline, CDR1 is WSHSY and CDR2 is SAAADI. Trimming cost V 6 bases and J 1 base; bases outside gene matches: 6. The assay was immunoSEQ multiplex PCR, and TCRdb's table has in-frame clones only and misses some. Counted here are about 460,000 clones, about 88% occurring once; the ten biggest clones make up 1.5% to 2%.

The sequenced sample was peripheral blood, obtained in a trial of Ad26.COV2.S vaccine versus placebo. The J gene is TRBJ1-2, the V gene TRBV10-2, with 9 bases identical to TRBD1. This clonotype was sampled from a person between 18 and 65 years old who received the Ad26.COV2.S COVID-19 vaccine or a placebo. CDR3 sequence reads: CASRGQGSINYGYTF. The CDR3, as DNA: TGCGCCAGCAGGGGACAGGGCAGCATTAACTATGGCTACACCTTC.